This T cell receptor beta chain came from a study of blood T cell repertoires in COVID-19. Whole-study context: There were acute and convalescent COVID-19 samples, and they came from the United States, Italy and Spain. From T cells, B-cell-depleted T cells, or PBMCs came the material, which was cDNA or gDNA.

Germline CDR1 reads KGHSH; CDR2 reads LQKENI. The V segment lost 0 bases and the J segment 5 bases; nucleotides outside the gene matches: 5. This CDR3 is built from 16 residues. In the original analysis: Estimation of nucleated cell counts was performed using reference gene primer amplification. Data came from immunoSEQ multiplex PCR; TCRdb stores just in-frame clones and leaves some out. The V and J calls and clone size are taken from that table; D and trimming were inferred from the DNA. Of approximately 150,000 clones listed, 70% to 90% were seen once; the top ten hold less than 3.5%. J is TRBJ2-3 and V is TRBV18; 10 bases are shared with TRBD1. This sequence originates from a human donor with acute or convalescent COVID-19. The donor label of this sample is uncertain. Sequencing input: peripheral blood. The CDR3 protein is CASSPPDRGIIDTQYF. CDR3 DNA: TGTGCCAGCTCACCACCGGACAGGGGGATAATAGATACGCAGTATTTT.